This entry describes one T cell receptor beta chain. The antigen is undetermined. The data are from a study of identical twins. Trimming left V 5 bases short and J 7 bases short, with 15 bases between. Per germline, CDR1 MGHRA and CDR2 YSYEKL. CDR3 length: 14 amino acids. Template switching, a step in the protocol, added a universal primer site, and cDNA carried unique molecular identifiers. Via MiXCR, TCRdb re-called the 5' RACE reads, giving one row per CDR3 protein. The table includes about 690,000 distinct CDR3 sequences, roughly 6.2% detected once. Regarding the study as a whole: Where beta out-of-frame sequences were concerned, excess twin sharing was weaker. Memory repertoires showed no such pattern, whereas abundant cord blood beta clonotypes carried fewer insertions.

The chain carries TRBV4-1 and TRBJ2-1; D is unresolved. The clonotype comes from a young man in good health. Sequenced material: naive T cells sorted from blood. The CDR3 DNA follows: TGCGCCAGCAGCGCCGGTGGCCTGGGGAATGAGCAGTTCTTC. Amino acid sequence: CASSAGGLGNEQFF.